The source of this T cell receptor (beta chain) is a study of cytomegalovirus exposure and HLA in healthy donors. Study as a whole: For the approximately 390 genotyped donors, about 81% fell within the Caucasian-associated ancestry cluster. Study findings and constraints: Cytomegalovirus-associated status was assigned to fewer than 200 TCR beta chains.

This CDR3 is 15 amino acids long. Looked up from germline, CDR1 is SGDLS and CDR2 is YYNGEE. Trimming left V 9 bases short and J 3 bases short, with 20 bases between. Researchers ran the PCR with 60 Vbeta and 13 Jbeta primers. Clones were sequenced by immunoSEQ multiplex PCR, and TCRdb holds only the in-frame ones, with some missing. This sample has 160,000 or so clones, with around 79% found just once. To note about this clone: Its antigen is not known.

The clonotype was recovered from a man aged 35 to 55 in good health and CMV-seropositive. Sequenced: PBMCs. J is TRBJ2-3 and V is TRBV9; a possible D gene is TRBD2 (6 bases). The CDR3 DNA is TGTGCCACCTCCGAGGGGCAGGCGGGGACAGATACGCAGTATTTT. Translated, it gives CATSEGQAGTDTQYF.